This is a list of T cell receptor beta chains from one sample in a study of cytomegalovirus exposure and HLA in healthy donors. Sequenced by immunoSEQ multiplex PCR; TCRdb stores in-frame clones only, minus some. The sample yields approximately 190,000 clones, roughly 82% seen once. Sequencing was performed on PBMCs. These receptors came from a woman aged 50 to 60 in good health and CMV-seropositive. The CDR3 runs from the conserved cysteine through the conserved F or W. A D gene is named only where the DNA matches it firmly. Where a row states a size, it is once, few, many or the class of an expanded clone; other rows omit it.

clone_size	d_call	j_call	v_call	cdr3_nt	cdr3_aa
.	.	TRBJ2-5	TRBV11-2	TGTGCCAGCAGCTCCCAGGTGGAGGGGGCCCAAGAGACCCAGTACTTC	CASSSQVEGAQETQYF
.	.	TRBJ2-3	TRBV4-1	TGCGCCAGCAGCCAAGATCAGTGGGCCCCCACAGATACGCAGTATTTT	CASSQDQWAPTDTQYF
.	TRBD1	TRBJ2-7	TRBV7-9	TGTTCCAGCAGCTACTCCGGGACAGGCTACGAGCAGTACTTC	CSSSYSGTGYEQYF
.	.	TRBJ1-6	TRBV5-4	TGTGCCAGCAGCCCCGACAGGTCGGATTCACCCCTCCACTTT	CASSPDRSDSPLHF
.	TRBD1	TRBJ2-1	TRBV7-9	TGTGCCAGCAGCTTCCCCCGGGGACAGGGGAATGAGCAGTTCTTC	CASSFPRGQGNEQFF
.	TRBD2	TRBJ2-1	TRBV28	TGTGCCAGCAGTTCTTTAGATACTAGCGTTCAGGACAATGAGCAGTTCTTC	CASSSLDTSVQDNEQFF
.	TRBD1	TRBJ1-1	TRBV19	TGTGCCAGTAGTGCGTATATGACAGGGGTCACTGAAGCTTTCTTT	CASSAYMTGVTEAFF
.	.	TRBJ1-3	TRBV5-1	TGCGCCAGCAGCTTGGGTCGGGGCTCTGGAAACACCATATATTTT	CASSLGRGSGNTIYF
.	.	TRBJ1-5	TRBV28	TGTGCCAGCAGTCAAATTAGCAATCAGCCCCAGCATTTT	CASSQISNQPQHF
.	TRBD1	TRBJ2-5	TRBV6-6	TGTGCCAGCAGTAGCCGGGACAGTCAGCAAGAGACCCAGTACTTC	CASSSRDSQQETQYF
.	TRBD2	TRBJ2-3	TRBV5-1	TGCGCCAGCAGCTTGGAGGGGACTAGCGGGGTAGATACGCAGTATTTT	CASSLEGTSGVDTQYF
once	.	TRBJ2-1	TRBV20-1	TGCAGTGCTTCACAGGTTGTTGAGCAGTTCTTC	CSASQVVEQFF
once	TRBD1	TRBJ2-7	TRBV2	TGTGCCAGCAGTGGACAGGGGGCGACCTACGAGCAGTACTTC	CASSGQGATYEQYF
.	.	TRBJ1-2	TRBV2	TGTGCCAGCACAGAGGAGGGGATCGGCAACTATGGCTACACCTTC	CASTEEGIGNYGYTF
.	TRBD2	TRBJ2-5	TRBV2	TGTGCCAGCAGTCGGGGGGGCTGGAGGGAGACCCAGTACTTC	CASSRGGWRETQYF
.	.	TRBJ1-1	TRBV28	TGTGCCAGCAATATACAGGGTGGGAACACTGAAGCTTTCTTT	CASNIQGGNTEAFF
.	TRBD1	TRBJ2-1	TRBV7-9	TGTGCCAGCAGCTTCGCCGGGACAGGGGCTTACAATGAGCAGTTCTTC	CASSFAGTGAYNEQFF
once	TRBD1	TRBJ1-6	TRBV2	TGTGCCAGCAGTTACAGCCGGGACAGGGAAAATTCACCCCTCCACTTT	CASSYSRDRENSPLHF
.	TRBD2	TRBJ2-7	TRBV15	TGTGCCACCAGCAGAGGAAGAGAAGGGAGGGCCTACGAGCAGTACTTC	CATSRGREGRAYEQYF
.	.	TRBJ1-1	TRBV29-1	TGCAGCGTTAGCCGGAGTCAGGGGAACACTGAAGCTTTCTTT	CSVSRSQGNTEAFF
.	.	TRBJ1-1	TRBV18	TGTGCCAGCTCACCTCAAGGCGCGGGGGCCGAAGCTTTCTTT	CASSPQGAGAEAFF
.	TRBD1	TRBJ1-1	TRBV28	TGTGCCAGCAGTTTGACAGGGCTGACTGAAGCTTTCTTT	CASSLTGLTEAFF
.	.	TRBJ2-7	TRBV27	TGTGCCAGCAGTTTAACACCGGACACCTCGAAGTACGAGCAGTACTTC	CASSLTPDTSKYEQYF
.	TRBD1	TRBJ1-1	TRBV5-1	TGCGCCAGCAGCTTACTACAGGGGGGCCTAAACACTGAAGCTTTCTTT	CASSLLQGGLNTEAFF
.	TRBD1	TRBJ2-3	TRBV5-4	TGTGCCAGCAGCCCCGGACAGGCGGGTAATACGCAGTATTTT	CASSPGQAGNTQYF
.	TRBD1	TRBJ1-5	TRBV18	TGTGCCAGCTCACCCCAGACAGGGACCAATCAGCCCCAGCATTTT	CASSPQTGTNQPQHF
.	.	TRBJ2-7	TRBV6-5	TGTGCCAGCAGTCCGCGGGGATACGAGCAGTACTTC	CASSPRGYEQYF
.	TRBD1	TRBJ1-6	TRBV15	TGTGCCACAACCGTACAGGGGTCGGGGAATTCACCCCTCCACTTT	CATTVQGSGNSPLHF
.	.	TRBJ1-1	TRBV11-2	TGTGCCAGCAGCCCTCACCTCACGGGCACTGAAGCTTTCTTT	CASSPHLTGTEAFF
.	TRBD1	TRBJ1-2	TRBV7-2	TGTGCCAGCAGCTTAACGACAGGGGGCGCCTATGGCTACACCTTC	CASSLTTGGAYGYTF
.	TRBD1	TRBJ1-2	TRBV28	TGTGCCAGCAGTTCCGGGACAGGGGATCCTAACTATGGCTACACCTTC	CASSSGTGDPNYGYTF
.	TRBD2	TRBJ2-2	TRBV5-1	TGCGCCAGCAGGTCCCTCCTAGCGGGGGCCTTAAACACCGGGGAGCTGTTTTTT	CASRSLLAGALNTGELFF
.	.	TRBJ1-2	TRBV4-1	TGCGCCAGCAGCCAATTGCAGGGGACATCCTACTATGGCTACACCTTC	CASSQLQGTSYYGYTF
.	TRBD1	TRBJ1-1	TRBV27	TGTGCCAGCAGTCGGTGGACAGGGGGGCGCGGTGACACTGAAGCTTTCTTT	CASSRWTGGRGDTEAFF
few	.	TRBJ2-7	TRBV18	TGTGCCAGCTCACGAGAACAGGGCTACGAGCAGTACTTC	CASSREQGYEQYF
.	.	TRBJ2-6	TRBV2	TGTGCCAGTCGAGCCAGGGACTCTGGGGCCAACGTCCTGACTTTC	CASRARDSGANVLTF
.	.	TRBJ2-7	TRBV5-1	TGCGCCAGCAGCTTGGAAGGGGGGGCCCTATACTACGAGCAGTACTTC	CASSLEGGALYYEQYF
.	TRBD1	TRBJ1-1	TRBV5-1	TGCGCCAGCAGCTCGGGACAGACGTTAGGGACTGAAGCTTTCTTT	CASSSGQTLGTEAFF
once	.	TRBJ1-1	TRBV30	TGTGCCTGGAATCGTTTGAACACTGAAGCTTTCTTT	CAWNRLNTEAFF
.	.	TRBJ2-3	TRBV11-2	TGTGCCAGCAGCGCGACAAGGAGAGGGGATACGCAGTATTTT	CASSATRRGDTQYF
few	.	TRBJ1-5	TRBV10-3	TGTGCCATCAGTGACGCGGGGGGGCAGCCCCAGCATTTT	CAISDAGGQPQHF
.	.	TRBJ2-5	TRBV29-1	TGCAGCGTTGTAAGGGGCGGCGAGACCCAGTACTTC	CSVVRGGETQYF
.	TRBD2	TRBJ2-5	TRBV28	TGTGCCAGCAGCCCATATACTAGCGGGGGGGCCCGGGAGACCCAGTACTTC	CASSPYTSGGARETQYF
once	.	TRBJ1-4	TRBV16	TGTGCCAGCAGCCAATCCGGGATTTTCAATCCTGCAACTAATCGGGGACTGTTTTTT	CASSQSGIFNPATNRGLFF
.	.	TRBJ2-5	TRBV18	TGTGCCAGCTCACCTGGACAGCAAGAGACCCAGTACTTC	CASSPGQQETQYF
.	.	TRBJ1-3	TRBV5-4	TGTGCCAGCAGCCAGGGCCCTGGAAACACCATATATTTT	CASSQGPGNTIYF
.	.	TRBJ2-7	TRBV7-9	TGTGCCAGCCAGGGACACTACGAGCAGTACTTC	CASQGHYEQYF
.	.	TRBJ1-4	TRBV4-3	TGCGCCAGCAGCCAAGAAAAGGTGGGGGGTTATGAAAAACTGTTTTTT	CASSQEKVGGYEKLFF
.	TRBD1	TRBJ2-7	TRBV6-5	TGTGCCAGCAGACGACAGGGGAGTTACGAGCAGTACTTC	CASRRQGSYEQYF
.	TRBD1	TRBJ1-5	TRBV19	TGTGCCAGTAGTATGGGCAGGGGGGACAATCAGCCCCAGCATTTT	CASSMGRGDNQPQHF
.	TRBD2	TRBJ2-7	TRBV19	TGTGCCAGTTCCCACCGGAGCGGGGGGGGAGACGAGCAGTACTTC	CASSHRSGGGDEQYF
.	TRBD1	TRBJ2-7	TRBV6-6	TGTGCCAGCAGCCGCCAGGGGGACCACCGGAGGGAGCAGTACTTC	CASSRQGDHRREQYF